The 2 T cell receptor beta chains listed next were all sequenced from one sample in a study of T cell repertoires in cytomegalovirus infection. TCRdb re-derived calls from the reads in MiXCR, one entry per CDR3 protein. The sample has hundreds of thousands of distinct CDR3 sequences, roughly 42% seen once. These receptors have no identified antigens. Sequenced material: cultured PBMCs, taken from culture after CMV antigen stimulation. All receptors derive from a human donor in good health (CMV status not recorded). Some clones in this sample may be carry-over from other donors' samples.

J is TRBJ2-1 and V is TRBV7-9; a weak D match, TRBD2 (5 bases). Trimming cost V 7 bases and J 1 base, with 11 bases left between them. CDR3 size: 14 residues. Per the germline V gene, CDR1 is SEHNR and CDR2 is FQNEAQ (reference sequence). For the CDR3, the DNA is TGTGCCAGCACCTCCACTAGTTCCTACAATGAGCAGTTCTTC. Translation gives CASTSTSSYNEQFF.

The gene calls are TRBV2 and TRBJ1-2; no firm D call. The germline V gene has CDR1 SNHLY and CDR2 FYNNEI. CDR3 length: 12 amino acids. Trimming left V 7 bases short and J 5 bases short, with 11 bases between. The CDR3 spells CASTGNGYGYTF. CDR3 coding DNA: TGTGCCAGCACGGGTAATGGGTATGGCTACACCTTC.